The source of this T cell receptor (beta chain) is a study of T-cell memory formation after mild COVID-19. V lost 7 bases and J 10 bases, leaving 14 bases between the germline ends. CDR3 size: 13 residues. Per the germline V gene, CDR1 is ENHRY and CDR2 is SYGVKD. From the 5' RACE reads, TCRdb called clonotypes with MiXCR, one entry per CDR3 protein. This table holds approximately 450,000 distinct CDR3 sequences, about 18% found once. Notes on the study in general: CD4+ contracting clones were mainly CM and EM; CD8+ ones, EMRA. CD4/CD8 balance held among clones contracting day 15 to 85, and later expanders leaned CD4+. Among clones peaking at day 37 in the second wave, SARS-CoV-2 specificity remained unconfirmed. Cross-reactive memory appears to have joined, as suggested by some responding clones showing up in pre-infection memory.

This clonotype was detected only a few times. The target antigen is unknown. The V gene is TRBV10-3, the J gene TRBJ1-6, with D possibly being TRBD1 (6 bases). The sequencing sample was made of PBMCs or a T cell subset sorted from them (not recorded which). This receptor was obtained from an adult woman who had mild COVID-19 (a few samples of this study predate the infection). Cell type and time point are not known. CDR3 sequence (DNA): TGTGCCATCAAGGGGGACGGTAGGTCACCCCTCCACTTT. Its translation: CAIKGDGRSPLHF.